Listed here is a single TCR beta chain. The method was immunoSEQ multiplex PCR; TCRdb's version includes in-frame clones alone and lacks a portion of them. Of almost 85,000 clones in the sample, around 89% were seen once. The data belong to a study of blood T cell repertoires in COVID-19. Study background: The United States, Italy and Spain supplied acute and convalescent COVID-19 samples. T cells, B-cell-depleted T cells, or PBMCs supplied cDNA or gDNA.

The age range of participants was 18 to 89 years, with residence in more than 20 US areas. Self-reported history from a screening survey and questionnaire set each donor's cohort. CDR1 and CDR2 (germline): MDHEN, SYDVKM. V shed 3 bases and J shed 8 bases, with 16 bases lying between them. The CDR3 has 14 amino acids. The sequenced sample consisted of PBMCs or T cells enriched from blood (not recorded which). The chain uses TRBV28 and TRBJ1-2; a weak D match, TRBD1 (5 bases). The source of this sequence is a woman in her fifties or sixties with acute COVID-19. The CDR3 region has the DNA TGTGCCAGCAGTTTCCCCCCGTGGGGCCAGGGCTACACCTTC. Translation gives CASSFPPWGQGYTF.